The 12 T cell receptor beta chains reported below all come from one sample, sequenced in a study of blood T cells in healthy people across ages. The use of a sample-barcoded 5' primer and a J-beta primer mix characterized a second PCR of about 6 to 12 cycles. TCRdb recomputed calls from the 5' RACE reads with MiXCR, one row per CDR3 protein. There are 700,000 to 900,000 distinct CDR3 sequences in the sample; 40% to 65% occur only once, and under 50% lies in the top ten. Input material: blood. The receptors shown here come from an older man in good health.

The genes are TRBV29-1 and TRBJ1-1, with D perhaps matching TRBD1 (6 bases). The CDR3 loop spans 13 amino acids. V lost 3 bases to trimming and J lost 8 bases, with 16 bases between them. Germline V CDR1 and CDR2: SQVTM, ANQGSEA. The DNA for the CDR3 is TGCAGCGTTGAGCGGGACACCATGGGGGAAGCTTTCTTT. It yields the protein CSVERDTMGEAFF.

The chain couples TRBV20-1 to TRBJ1-6; tentative D call: TRBD1 (6 bases). Germline lookup yields CDR1 DFQATT and CDR2 SNEGSKA (reference sequence). The ends were cut back, 6 bases at V and 7 bases at J, with 19 bases in the middle. The CDR3 runs 15 residues. The CDR3 loop is CSAPFRGGGNSPLHF. The CDR3 DNA sequence: TGCAGTGCCCCATTTAGGGGGGGCGGGAATTCACCCCTCCACTTT.

CDR3 coding DNA: TGTGCCAGCCGACTCAGAGCGGGGAGTTCCTACAATGAGCAGTTCTTC. Translating it yields CASRLRAGSSYNEQFF. The J gene is TRBJ2-1, the V gene TRBV28; the match to TRBD2 covers 7 bases. V lost 8 bases and J lost 1; bases outside the gene matches: 11. The V gene's germline CDR1 is MDHEN and CDR2 SYDVKM. The CDR3 runs 16 residues.

The chain employs TRBV20-1 and TRBJ2-5; the D gene is possibly TRBD2 (6 bases). From germline, CDR1 is DFQATT and CDR2 SNEGSKA (reference sequence). The CDR3 loop spans 14 amino acids. The V end lost 3 bases, the J end lost 5 bases, and 16 bases lay between the germline ends. The CDR3 region is CSARVVAVTETQYF. As DNA, the CDR3 is TGCAGTGCTAGGGTAGTAGCGGTCACGGAGACCCAGTACTTC.

This chain links TRBV20-1 with TRBJ2-1; D is unresolved. CDR3 size: 14 residues. Germline CDR1 is DFQATT and CDR2 is SNEGSKA (reference sequence). The V and J ends lost 5 bases and 6 bases respectively, with 17 bases between them. CDR3 sequence (DNA): TGCAGTGCTCCCTCCCAACTCGAGGTCAATGAGCAGTTCTTC. This encodes CSAPSQLEVNEQFF.

Only a few counts were recorded for this clonotype. The chain employs TRBV29-1 and TRBJ1-2; the match to TRBD1 covers 7 bases. Germline V CDR1 and CDR2: SQVTM, ANQGSEA. V shed 6 bases and J 7 bases; nucleotides not matched to a gene: 11. This CDR3 region has 13 residues. The CDR3 DNA follows: TGCAGCGTGGGGGTGGGGACAGAACGTGGCTACACCTTC. Its protein product is CSVGVGTERGYTF.

The chain joins TRBV5-1 to TRBJ2-1; 7 nucleotides agree with TRBD2. This CDR3 contains 16 residues. CDR1 is SGHRS, CDR2 YFSETQ, per germline. Germline trimming cut 3 bases from V and 0 bases from J; bases unmatched to any gene: 6. CDR3: CASSSYGTNSYNEQFF. The CDR3 coding sequence is TGCGCCAGCAGCTCGTATGGGACTAACTCCTACAATGAGCAGTTCTTC.

The chain has TRBV28 and TRBJ2-3; D is possibly TRBD2 (7 bases). Trimming left V 5 bases short and J 6 bases short, with 18 bases between. The CDR3 contains 15 residues. Per germline, CDR1 MDHEN and CDR2 SYDVKM. CDR3 region: CASSRGGNNPDTQYF. The CDR3 bases are TGTGCCAGCAGTAGGGGGGGAAATAATCCGGATACGCAGTATTTT. Looking up the rest from reference TRBV28 and TRBJ2-3 gives the full variable domain: DVKVTQSSRYLVKRTGEKVFLECVQDMDHENMFWYRQDPGLGLRLIYFSYDVKMKEKGDIPEGYSVSREKKERFSLILESASTNQTSMYLCASSRGGNNPDTQYFGPGTRLTVL.

On this clonotype itself: The junction departs from germline at one end; a sequencing error may be responsible. The V and J genes are TRBV6-5 and TRBJ1-1; TRBD1 might be the D (5 bases). The CDR3 has 14 residues. The V gene's germline CDR1 is MNHEY and CDR2 SVGAGI. The CDR3 coding sequence is TGTACCAGCAGGGTAAACGGGGTGAACACTGAAGCTTTCTTT. This gives the protein CTSRVNGVNTEAFF.

The J gene is TRBJ2-7, the V gene TRBV6-5, with D tentatively TRBD2 (6 bases). V lost 7 bases, J lost 3 bases, and 13 bases lay in between. The CDR3 totals 13 residues. From germline, CDR1 is MNHEY and CDR2 SVGAGI. The CDR3 spells CASTALGGYEQYF. The CDR3 bases are TGTGCCAGCACTGCACTGGGGGGCTACGAGCAGTACTTC.

This clonotype was counted once. The chain employs TRBV12-3 or TRBV12-4 and TRBJ2-4, with D perhaps assigned TRBD1 or TRBD2 (5 bases each). The J call could be wrong; TRBJ2-7 is a better fit for the DNA end. This CDR3 comprises 15 residues. This CDR3 reads CASSSTGRKPYEQYF. The CDR3 DNA reads TGTGCCAGCAGTTCGACGGGGCGAAAACCTTACGAGCAGTACTTC.

The chain employs TRBV6-1 and TRBJ2-5; the D call may be TRBD1 or TRBD2 (6 bases each). The CDR3 length is 15 residues. Trimming took 7 bases from V and 1 from J, leaving 16 bases between them. Germline V gene data show CDR1 as MNHNS and CDR2 as SASEGT. CDR3 in DNA: TGTGCCAGCACTTTAGGCCGGGGGCCCCAAGAGACCCAGTACTTC. This sequence encodes CASTLGRGPQETQYF.